Below, 24 T cell receptor beta chains from the same sample are listed, as sequenced in a study of graft-versus-host responses after intestinal transplantation. These receptors' antigens are unknown. Measured with immunoSEQ multiplex PCR; TCRdb has only the in-frame clones, and not every one. The sample lists over 100,000 clones, approximately 95% seen once, with 3.3% in the top ten. The sequencing here drew on unstimulated CD8+ T cells sorted from spleen or lymph node cells, taken before intestinal transplant. Receptor source: a human donor who received an intestinal transplant.

V usage is TRBV6-1 and J usage is TRBJ1-5, with D perhaps matching TRBD1 (6 bases). The V gene's germline CDR1 is MNHNS and CDR2 SASEGT. V shed 7 bases and J shed 11 bases, with 18 bases lying between them. The CDR3 has 13 amino acids. The CDR3 reads CASKGVAGRAQHF. The CDR3 DNA sequence: TGTGCCAGCAAGGGGGTTGCGGGTCGGGCCCAGCATTTT.

The chain combines TRBV6-1 with TRBJ2-7; D unresolved. The ends were cut back, 3 bases at V and 5 bases at J, with 17 bases in the middle. Germline assignment: CDR1 MNHNS and CDR2 SASEGT. This CDR3 region has 15 residues. The CDR3 nucleotides are TGTGCCAGCAGTGACCCTGGCCAAAGGGTCGACGAGCAGTACTTC. It specifies CASSDPGQRVDEQYF.

The chain joins TRBV28 to TRBJ2-1; D not resolved. V was cut by 5 bases and J by 2 bases, with 10 bases left in between. This CDR3 region has 14 residues. Germline V gives CDR1 MDHEN, CDR2 SYDVKM. The CDR3 DNA follows: TGTGCCAGCAGTCTACCAACTCCCTACAATGAGCAGTTCTTC. Translation gives CASSLPTPYNEQFF.

V and J are TRBV28 and TRBJ1-5; weak D call: TRBD1 (5 bases). The germline V gene encodes CDR1 MDHEN and CDR2 SYDVKM. The CDR3 is made up of 16 amino acids. The V gene lost 2 bases and the J gene lost 7 bases, with 18 bases spanning the gap. The CDR3: CASSLMDTGVEQPQHF. In nucleotides, the CDR3 is TGTGCCAGCAGTTTAATGGACACCGGTGTGGAACAGCCCCAGCATTTT. The full variable domain, completed using reference TRBV28 and TRBJ1-5, is DVKVTQSSRYLVKRTGEKVFLECVQDMDHENMFWYRQDPGLGLRLIYFSYDVKMKEKGDIPEGYSVSREKKERFSLILESASTNQTSMYLCASSLMDTGVEQPQHFGDGTRLSIL.

The genes are TRBV28 and TRBJ2-4; no firm D call. The CDR3 is made up of 15 amino acids. Germline CDR1 and CDR2: MDHEN and SYDVKM. V shed 2 bases and J shed 0 bases, with 8 bases lying between them. The CDR3 sequence is CASSLGTPAKNIQYF. The CDR3 DNA sequence: TGTGCCAGCAGTTTAGGCACTCCAGCCAAAAACATTCAGTACTTC.

The chain couples TRBV7-5 to TRBJ1-1; the DNA was not used to check the table's D call, TRBD1. TRBV7-5 corresponds to a pseudogene. CDR3 length: 16 residues. The CDR3 DNA sequence: TGTGTCAGAAGCTTAGACCCGGACAAAGGGAACACTGAAGCTTTCTTT. It codes for CVRSLDPDKGNTEAFF.

The chain uses TRBV27 and TRBJ2-5, with D uncertain. Trimming took 6 bases from V and 5 from J, leaving 7 bases between them. Germline values: CDR1 MNHEY, CDR2 SMNVEV (reference sequence). This CDR3 has 11 residues. CDR3 in DNA: TGTGCCAGCAGGACTGGGGAGACCCAGTACTTC. It yields the protein CASRTGETQYF.

Here the CDR3 reads CASSRTSAYEQYF. The CDR3 DNA reads as TGTGCCAGCAGCCGTACTAGCGCCTACGAGCAGTACTTC. This chain joins TRBV2 and TRBJ2-7; 7 nucleotides line up with TRBD2. This CDR3 has 13 residues. Germline V gene lookup returns CDR1 SNHLY and CDR2 FYNNEI. With 6 bases clipped from V and 2 bases from J, the junction kept 4 bases outside the gene matches.

In nucleotides, the CDR3 is TGTGCCAGCAGTTCCGAGGGGGGGGCCCAAGAGACCCAGTACTTC. It is translated as CASSSEGGAQETQYF. The chain employs TRBV7-9 and TRBJ2-5, with D maybe TRBD2 (7 bases). Germline CDR1 is SEHNR and CDR2 is FQNEAQ (reference sequence). V dropped 6 bases and J dropped 1 base, with 15 bases sitting between them. The CDR3 runs to 15 residues.

CDR3 residues: CSVEVTGQGTYEQYF. CDR3 bases: TGCAGCGTTGAGGTTACGGGACAGGGCACCTACGAGCAGTACTTC. V usage is TRBV29-1 and J usage is TRBJ2-7; 9 bases line up with TRBD1. The CDR3 covers 15 residues. J lost 2 bases, V lost 3 bases, and 8 bases had no gene match. Germline V gives CDR1 SQVTM, CDR2 ANQGSEA.

V is TRBV6-5 and J is TRBJ1-1; D not resolved. From germline, CDR1 is MNHEY and CDR2 SVGAGI. This CDR3 has 14 amino acids. With 5 bases removed from V and 1 base from J, the gap between germline ends came to 11 bases. CDR3 bases: TGTGCCAGCAGTGACGATTTGCCGAACACTGAAGCTTTCTTT. Protein sequence: CASSDDLPNTEAFF.

The chain joins TRBV9 to TRBJ2-7, with a possible D match to TRBD1 (6 bases). The germline gives CDR1 SGDLS, CDR2 YYNGEE. The CDR3 runs 12 residues. V shed 3 bases and J shed 7 bases, with 11 bases lying between them. CDR3 residues: CASSASGTEQYF. As DNA, the CDR3 is TGTGCCAGCAGCGCCTCCGGGACAGAGCAGTACTTC.

This chain connects TRBV19 to TRBJ1-5, with 7 bases aligning to TRBD1. The V and J ends lost 10 bases and 6 bases, in that order; junction bases with no gene match: 9. This CDR3 spans 13 amino acids. Germline lookup yields CDR1 LNHDA and CDR2 SQIVND (reference sequence). DNA of the CDR3: TGTGCCACAGGTTCAGGGACAGCTCAGCCCCAGCATTTT. Protein sequence: CATGSGTAQPQHF.

V is TRBV28 and J is TRBJ2-7; 9 nucleotides agree with TRBD1. Germline CDR1 is MDHEN and CDR2 is SYDVKM. The V segment lost 5 bases and the J segment 8 bases; nucleotides outside the gene matches: 10. The CDR3 contains 14 residues. CDR3 DNA sequence: TGTGCCAGCAGTATAACCGGGACAGGGACACAGCAGTACTTC. Amino acids: CASSITGTGTQQYF.

This chain connects TRBV11-2 to TRBJ2-7, with D perhaps TRBD1 (8 bases). CDR1 SGHAT and CDR2 FQNNGV come from the germline V gene. V lost 6 bases to trimming and J lost 6 bases, with 15 bases between them. The CDR3 sequence is 13 residues long. CDR3 amino acids: CASSANRGGEQYF. The CDR3 DNA is TGTGCCAGCAGTGCTAACAGGGGGGGCGAGCAGTACTTC.

V gene TRBV5-1 combines with J gene TRBJ2-1; D might be TRBD2 (5 bases). The V end was cut by 2 bases, the J end by 10 bases, with 13 bases between. Per germline, CDR1 SGHRS and CDR2 YFSETQ. This CDR3 spans 13 amino acids. The CDR3 loop reads CASSFSSHEEQFF. The DNA of the CDR3 is TGCGCCAGCAGCTTTTCTAGCCACGAGGAGCAGTTCTTC.

The chain links TRBV5-1 to TRBJ2-2; no clear D gene. The CDR3 extends over 15 amino acids. CDR1 and CDR2 (germline): SGHRS, YFSETQ. V lost 1 base and J lost 5, with 12 bases in between. The CDR3 spells CASSLFDFGTGELFF. As DNA, the CDR3 is TGCGCCAGCAGCTTGTTTGATTTCGGTACCGGGGAGCTGTTTTTT.

The chain couples TRBV9 to TRBJ2-1; 8 nucleotides line up with TRBD1. In germline, CDR1 is SGDLS, CDR2 YYNGEE. The V gene end was trimmed by 3 bases and the J gene end by 6 bases; junction bases not matched to a gene: 8. CDR3 length: 15 residues. The CDR3 sequence is CASSAAGTGANEQFF. DNA of the CDR3: TGTGCCAGCAGCGCCGCCGGGACAGGAGCCAATGAGCAGTTCTTC. Combining the CDR3 with reference TRBV9 and TRBJ2-1 gives the whole variable domain DSGVTQTPKHLITATGQRVTLRCSPRSGDLSVYWYQQSLDQGLQFLIQYYNGEERAKGNILERFSAQQFPDLHSELNLSSLELGDSALYFCASSAAGTGANEQFFGPGTRLTVL.

V usage is TRBV5-6 and J usage is TRBJ2-6, with D possibly TRBD1 on 5 matching bases. V was clipped by 4 bases and J by 1 base, with 18 bases between them. The CDR3 loop spans 18 amino acids. Germline V gives CDR1 SGHDT, CDR2 YYEEEE. This CDR3 is CASSPDSQYPSGANVLTF. Written as DNA, the CDR3 is TGTGCCAGCAGCCCTGACAGCCAATACCCTTCTGGGGCCAACGTCCTGACTTTC.

The chain links TRBV9 to TRBJ2-2; possibly TRBD2 for D (5 bases). V lost 6 bases and J lost 3, with 9 bases in between. This CDR3 contains 13 residues. Germline V gene data show CDR1 as SGDLS and CDR2 as YYNGEE. The CDR3 loop is CASTRGDTGELFF. As DNA, the CDR3 is TGTGCCAGCACTCGGGGAGACACCGGGGAGCTGTTTTTT.

The V gene is TRBV19, the J gene TRBJ2-1; D uncertain. V lost 1 base and J 6 bases, leaving 13 bases between the germline ends. The CDR3 runs to 15 residues. Per the germline V gene, CDR1 is LNHDA and CDR2 is SQIVND (reference sequence). In DNA form, the CDR3 reads TGTGCCAGTAGTATAGCCTTCAGGACCGTCAATGAGCAGTTCTTC. This sequence encodes CASSIAFRTVNEQFF.

This clone was counted a single time. The chain uses TRBV6-5 and TRBJ2-7; D may correspond to TRBD1 or TRBD2 (6 bases each). CDR3 size: 14 residues. V lost 5 bases, J lost 3 bases, and 14 bases lay in between. The germline V gene has CDR1 MNHEY and CDR2 SVGAGI. The CDR3: CASSPGGQIYEQYF. Here the CDR3 DNA reads TGTGCCAGCAGTCCCGGGGGCCAGATCTACGAGCAGTACTTC.

V and J are TRBV4-1 and TRBJ1-5, with 7 bases identical to TRBD1. Per germline, CDR1 MGHRA and CDR2 YSYEKL. The CDR3 has 14 amino acids. Trimming removed 4 bases from V and 5 bases from J; junction bases left unmatched: 5. The CDR3 DNA is TGCGCCAGCAGCCCCCGACAGGGTGATCAGCCCCAGCATTTT. Protein product: CASSPRQGDQPQHF.

This chain connects TRBV19 to TRBJ1-1; D might be TRBD1 (5 bases). The germline V gene has CDR1 LNHDA and CDR2 SQIVND (reference sequence). The V end was cut by 0 bases, the J end by 4 bases, with 12 bases between. The CDR3 runs 15 residues. The CDR3 DNA sequence: TGTGCCAGTAGTATAGACTGGGGAAGGGGCACTGAAGCTTTCTTT. Amino acids: CASSIDWGRGTEAFF.